This TCR beta chain originates from a study of cytomegalovirus exposure and HLA in healthy donors. Background on the study: Falling in the Caucasian-associated ancestry cluster were about 82% of approximately 400 genotyped donors.

A word on this clone: Its antigen is not known. A read error may produce the germline difference seen at one junction end.

Primers: 60 Vbeta forward and 13 Jbeta reverse. Here immunoSEQ multiplex PCR was the method, and the copy in TCRdb shows in-frame clones only, minus some. The table has approximately 150,000 clones, over 75% seen once. Each of the donors was a healthy bone marrow donor. From germline, CDR1 is SEHNR and CDR2 FQNEAQ (reference sequence). This CDR3 contains 15 residues. Notes on the study in general: A later analysis by the authors found several of the most significant clusters apparently linked to common viral pathogens. A later examination showed that TCR association rates differed by HLA locus, with DRB1 most and HLA-C fewest.

The source is a male donor in good health and CMV-seronegative. Sequencing input: PBMCs. The chain uses TRBV7-9 and TRBJ1-2, with a tentative D call TRBD1 (6 bases). The CDR3 coding sequence is TGTTCCAGCAGCTACCCAATAACAGGGAACTATGGCTACACCTTC. It specifies CSSSYPITGNYGYTF.